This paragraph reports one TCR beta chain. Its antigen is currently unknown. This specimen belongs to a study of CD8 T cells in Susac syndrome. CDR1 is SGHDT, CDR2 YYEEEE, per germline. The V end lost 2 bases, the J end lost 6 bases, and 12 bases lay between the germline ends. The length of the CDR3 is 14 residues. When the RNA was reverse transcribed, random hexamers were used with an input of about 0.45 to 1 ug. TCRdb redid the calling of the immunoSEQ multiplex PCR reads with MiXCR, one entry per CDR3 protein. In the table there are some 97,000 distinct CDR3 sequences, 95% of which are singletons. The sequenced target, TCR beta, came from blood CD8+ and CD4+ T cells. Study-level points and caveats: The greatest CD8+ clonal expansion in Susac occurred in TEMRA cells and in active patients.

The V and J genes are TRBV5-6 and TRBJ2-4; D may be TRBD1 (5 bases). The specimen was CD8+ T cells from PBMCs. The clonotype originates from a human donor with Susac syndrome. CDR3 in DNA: TGTGCCAGCAGCTTCGACAGAACACCAAACATTCAGTACTTC. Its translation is CASSFDRTPNIQYF.